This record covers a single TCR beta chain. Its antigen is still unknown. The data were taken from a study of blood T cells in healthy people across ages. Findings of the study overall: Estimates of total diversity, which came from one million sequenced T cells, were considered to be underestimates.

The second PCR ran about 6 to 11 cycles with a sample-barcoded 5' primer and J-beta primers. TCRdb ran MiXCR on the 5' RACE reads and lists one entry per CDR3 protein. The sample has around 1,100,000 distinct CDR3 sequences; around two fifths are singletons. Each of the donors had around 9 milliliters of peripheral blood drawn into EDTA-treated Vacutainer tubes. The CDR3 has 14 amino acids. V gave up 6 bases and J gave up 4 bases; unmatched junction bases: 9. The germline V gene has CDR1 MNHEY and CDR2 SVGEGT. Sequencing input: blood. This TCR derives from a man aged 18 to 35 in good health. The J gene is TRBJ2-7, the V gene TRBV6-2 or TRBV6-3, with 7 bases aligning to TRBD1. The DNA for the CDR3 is TGTGCCAGCAGGAGAGACAGGGAAGTATACGAGCAGTACTTC. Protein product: CASRRDREVYEQYF.